The clone carrying this TCR beta chain occurred once. Antigen: not known. The PCR was carried out with 60 Vbeta primers and 13 Jbeta primers. Sequencing used immunoSEQ multiplex PCR; TCRdb keeps in-frame clones, though not all of them. This table has about 94,000 clones, around 69% appearing once. These data come from a study of cytomegalovirus exposure and HLA in healthy donors. Study in general: From HLA-typed donors, an early data release held some 80 million unique TCRs. Notes on the study in general: The number of N-insertions in an Asian-associated ancestry cluster was reportedly below the roughly 700-donor mean in a later analysis.

The CDR3 loop spans 13 amino acids. The material sequenced was PBMCs. The TCR comes from a man younger than 40 in good health and CMV-seronegative. The chain is built from TRBV21-1 and TRBJ2-7; the D segment call TRBD2 is taken from the table without a DNA check. TRBV21-1 is a pseudogene locus. The CDR3 region is CASSRGDHYEQYF. The CDR3 DNA reads TGTGCCAGCAGTCGGGGGGATCACTACGAGCAGTACTTC.